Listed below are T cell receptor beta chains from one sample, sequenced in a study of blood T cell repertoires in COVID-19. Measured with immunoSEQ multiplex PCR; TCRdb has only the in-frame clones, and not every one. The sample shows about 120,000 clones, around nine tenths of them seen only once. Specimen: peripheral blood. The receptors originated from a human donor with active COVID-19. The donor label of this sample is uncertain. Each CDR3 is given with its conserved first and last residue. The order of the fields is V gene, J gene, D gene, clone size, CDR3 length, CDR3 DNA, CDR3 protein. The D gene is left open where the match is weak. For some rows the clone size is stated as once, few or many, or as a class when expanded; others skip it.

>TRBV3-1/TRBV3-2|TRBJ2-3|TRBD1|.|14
TGTGCCAGCAGCCACGGGACAGTAACAGATACGCAGTATTTT
CASSHGTVTDTQYF
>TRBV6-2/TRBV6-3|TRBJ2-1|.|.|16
TGTGCCAGCAGTTACCTTGTCCGGGGGAGATACAATGAGCAGTTCTTC
CASSYLVRGRYNEQFF
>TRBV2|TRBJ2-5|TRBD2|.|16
TGTGCCAGCAGTGAAGCGTCCTGGACTAGCGGGGGAGTCCAGTACTTC
CASSEASWTSGGVQYF
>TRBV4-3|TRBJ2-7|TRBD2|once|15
TGCGCCAGCAGCCCTAGCGGGGGGCTCCCCTACGAGCAGTACTTC
CASSPSGGLPYEQYF
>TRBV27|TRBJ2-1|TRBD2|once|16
TGTGCCAGCACTACCGGGACTAGCGGTACCTACAATGAGCAGTTCTTC
CASTTGTSGTYNEQFF
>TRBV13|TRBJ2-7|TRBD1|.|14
TGTGCCAGCAGCTCGGGACAGGGTGACTACGAGCAGTACTTC
CASSSGQGDYEQYF
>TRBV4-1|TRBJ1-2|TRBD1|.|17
TGCGCCAGCAGCCAGATGAAGGGGGCCGGACAGATCTATGGCTACACCTTC
CASSQMKGAGQIYGYTF
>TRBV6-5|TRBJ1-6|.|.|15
TGTGCCAGCAGTTACTCTCAGGGGAAAGAATCACCCCTCCACTTT
CASSYSQGKESPLHF
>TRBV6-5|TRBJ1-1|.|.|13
TGTGCCAGCAGTTACTCGGGAGGGTTGGGAGCTTTCTTT
CASSYSGGLGAFF
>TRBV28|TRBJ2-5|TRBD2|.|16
TGTGCCAGCAGTTTTGGCCTAGCGGGGTATCAAGAGACCCAGTACTTC
CASSFGLAGYQETQYF
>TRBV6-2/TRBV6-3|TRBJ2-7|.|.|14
TGTGCCAGCAGTTACACGCTGCCGGGGATGGAGCAGTACTTC
CASSYTLPGMEQYF
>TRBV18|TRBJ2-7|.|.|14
TGTGCCAGCTCACCACGGCAGGGAACCTACGAGCAGTACTTC
CASSPRQGTYEQYF
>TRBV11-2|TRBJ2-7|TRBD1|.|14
TGTGCCAGCAGCATCGACAGGGCCGCCTACGAGCAGTACTTC
CASSIDRAAYEQYF
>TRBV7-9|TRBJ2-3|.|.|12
TGTGCCAGCACCTCAGACACAGATACGCAGTATTTT
CASTSDTDTQYF
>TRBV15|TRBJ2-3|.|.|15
TGTGCCACCAGCGACCGGGCGGGGAGCACAGATACGCAGTATTTT
CATSDRAGSTDTQYF
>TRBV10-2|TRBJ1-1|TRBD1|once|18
TGCGCCAGCAGTGACCTAAACCCCGGGACAGGGGGTAGGACTGAAGCTTTCTTT
CASSDLNPGTGGRTEAFF